The following is a TCR beta chain sequence with its context. The entry originates in a study of blood T cell repertoires in COVID-19. Study information: T cells, B-cell-depleted T cells, or PBMCs supplied cDNA or gDNA.

In assigning cohorts, the study relied on participant-reported clinical history. The CDR3 consists of 14 residues. In germline, CDR1 is LGHDT, CDR2 YNNKEL (reference sequence). The V end was cut by 2 bases, the J end by 3 bases, with 7 bases between. Some clones are missing from TCRdb's copy, which holds only in-frame ones; the method was immunoSEQ multiplex PCR. The data hold around 400,000 clones, with around 83% observed a single time. Material: PBMCs or T cells enriched from blood (not recorded which). This receptor was obtained from a woman in her 50s who had recovered from COVID-19. This chain connects TRBV3-1 (or the pseudogene TRBV3-2) to TRBJ2-2; the D gene is possibly TRBD1 (5 bases). The DNA of the CDR3 is TGTGCCAGCAGCCAAAGGGGTGACACCGGGGAGCTGTTTTTT. This gives the protein CASSQRGDTGELFF.